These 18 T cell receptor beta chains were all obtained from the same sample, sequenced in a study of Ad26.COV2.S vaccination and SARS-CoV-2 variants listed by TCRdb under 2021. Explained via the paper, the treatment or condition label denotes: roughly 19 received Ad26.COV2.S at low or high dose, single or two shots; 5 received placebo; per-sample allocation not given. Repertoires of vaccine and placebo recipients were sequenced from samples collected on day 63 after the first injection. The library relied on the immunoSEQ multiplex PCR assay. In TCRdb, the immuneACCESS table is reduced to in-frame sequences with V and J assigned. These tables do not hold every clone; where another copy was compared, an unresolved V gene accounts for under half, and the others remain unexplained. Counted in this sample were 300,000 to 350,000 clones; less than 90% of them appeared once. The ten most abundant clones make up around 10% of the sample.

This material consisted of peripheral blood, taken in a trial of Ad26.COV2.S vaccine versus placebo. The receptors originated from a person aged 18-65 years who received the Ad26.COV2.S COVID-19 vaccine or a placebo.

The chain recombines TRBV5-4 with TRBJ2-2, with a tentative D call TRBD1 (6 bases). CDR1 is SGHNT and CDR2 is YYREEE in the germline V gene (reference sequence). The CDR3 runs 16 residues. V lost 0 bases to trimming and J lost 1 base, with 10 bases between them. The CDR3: CASSLAGTMNTGELFF. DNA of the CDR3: TGTGCCAGCAGCTTGGCCGGGACAATGAACACCGGGGAGCTGTTTTTT.

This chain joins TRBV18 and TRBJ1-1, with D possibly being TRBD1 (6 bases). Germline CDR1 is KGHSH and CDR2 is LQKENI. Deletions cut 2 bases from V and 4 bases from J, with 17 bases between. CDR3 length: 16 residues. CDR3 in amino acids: CASSPGLQGLTTEAFF. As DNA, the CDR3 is TGTGCCAGCTCACCAGGATTACAGGGTTTGACCACTGAAGCTTTCTTT.

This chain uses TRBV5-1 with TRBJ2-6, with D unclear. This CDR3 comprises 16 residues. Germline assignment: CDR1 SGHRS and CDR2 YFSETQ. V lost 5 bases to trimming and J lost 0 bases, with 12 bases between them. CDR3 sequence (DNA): TGCGCCAGCAGATACAGACCCCTCTCTGGGGCCAACGTCCTGACTTTC. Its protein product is CASRYRPLSGANVLTF.

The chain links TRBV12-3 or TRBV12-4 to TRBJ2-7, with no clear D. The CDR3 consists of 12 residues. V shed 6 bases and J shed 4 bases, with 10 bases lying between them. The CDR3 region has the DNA TGTGCCAGCAGCCTCCCCAGTTACGAGCAGTACTTC. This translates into CASSLPSYEQYF.

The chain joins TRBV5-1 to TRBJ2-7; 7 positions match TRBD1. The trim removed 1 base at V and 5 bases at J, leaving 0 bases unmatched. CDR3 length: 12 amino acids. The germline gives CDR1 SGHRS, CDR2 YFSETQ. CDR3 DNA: TGCGCCAGCAGCTTGACAGGGGACGAGCAGTACTTC. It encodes CASSLTGDEQYF.

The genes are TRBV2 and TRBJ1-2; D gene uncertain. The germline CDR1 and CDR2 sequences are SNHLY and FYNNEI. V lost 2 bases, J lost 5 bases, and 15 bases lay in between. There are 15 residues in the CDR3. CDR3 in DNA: TGTGCCAGCAGTGAATACGCGGGATCTGGGTATGGCTACACCTTC. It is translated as CASSEYAGSGYGYTF.

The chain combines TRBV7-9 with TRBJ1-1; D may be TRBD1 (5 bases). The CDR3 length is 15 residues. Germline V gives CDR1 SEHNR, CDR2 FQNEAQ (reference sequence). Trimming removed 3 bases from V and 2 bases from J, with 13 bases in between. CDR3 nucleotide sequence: TGTGCCAGCAGCTTTACTCCAGGGTTAAACACTGAAGCTTTCTTT. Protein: CASSFTPGLNTEAFF.

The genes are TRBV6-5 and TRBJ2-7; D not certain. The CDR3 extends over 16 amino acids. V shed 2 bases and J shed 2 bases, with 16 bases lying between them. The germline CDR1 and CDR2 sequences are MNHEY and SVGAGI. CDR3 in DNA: TGTGCCAGCAGTTACGGTATGGCAGAGGAAGCCTACGAGCAGTACTTC. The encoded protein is CASSYGMAEEAYEQYF.

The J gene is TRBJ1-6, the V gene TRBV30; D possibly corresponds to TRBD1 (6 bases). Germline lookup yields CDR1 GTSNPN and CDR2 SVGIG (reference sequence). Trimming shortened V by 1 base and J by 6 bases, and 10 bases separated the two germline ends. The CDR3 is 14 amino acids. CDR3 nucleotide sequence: TGTGCCTGGAGTGAATGGACAGCTAATTCACCCCTCCACTTT. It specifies CAWSEWTANSPLHF.

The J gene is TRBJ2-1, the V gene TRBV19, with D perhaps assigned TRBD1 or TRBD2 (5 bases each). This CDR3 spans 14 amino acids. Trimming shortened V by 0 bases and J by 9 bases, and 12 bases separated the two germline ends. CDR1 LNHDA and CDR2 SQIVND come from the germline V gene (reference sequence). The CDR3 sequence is CASSIEARGGEQFF. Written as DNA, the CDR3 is TGTGCCAGTAGTATAGAGGCCCGGGGCGGTGAGCAGTTCTTC.

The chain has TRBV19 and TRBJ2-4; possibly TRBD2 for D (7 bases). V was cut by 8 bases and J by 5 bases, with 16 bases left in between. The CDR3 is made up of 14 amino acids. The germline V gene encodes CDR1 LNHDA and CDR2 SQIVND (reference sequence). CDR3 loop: CASCRGAGENIQYF. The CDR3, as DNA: TGTGCCAGTTGCCGGGGGGCCGGAGAAAACATTCAGTACTTC.

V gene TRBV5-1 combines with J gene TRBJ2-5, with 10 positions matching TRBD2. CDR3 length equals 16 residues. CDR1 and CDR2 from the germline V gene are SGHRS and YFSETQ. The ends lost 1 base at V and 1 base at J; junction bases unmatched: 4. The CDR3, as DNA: TGCGCCAGCAGCTTGTCGTTAGCGGGAGGCCAAGAGACCCAGTACTTC. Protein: CASSLSLAGGQETQYF. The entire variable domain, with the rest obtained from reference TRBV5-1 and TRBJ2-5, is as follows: KAGVTQTPRYLIKTRGQQVTLSCSPISGHRSVSWYQQTPGQGLQFLFEYFSETQRNKGNFPGRFSGRQFSNSRSEMNVSTLELGDSALYLCASSLSLAGGQETQYFGPGTRLLVL.

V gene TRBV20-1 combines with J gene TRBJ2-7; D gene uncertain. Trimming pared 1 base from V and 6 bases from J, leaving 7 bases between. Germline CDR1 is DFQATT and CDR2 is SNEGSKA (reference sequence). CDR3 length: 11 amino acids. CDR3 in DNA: TGCAGTGCTAGAGGGATAGGCGAGCAGTACTTC. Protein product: CSARGIGEQYF.

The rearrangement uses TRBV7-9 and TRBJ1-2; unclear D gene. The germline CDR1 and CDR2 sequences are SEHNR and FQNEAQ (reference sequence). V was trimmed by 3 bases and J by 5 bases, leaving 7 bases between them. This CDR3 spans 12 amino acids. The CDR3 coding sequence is TGTGCCAGCAGCTTCCGTCGGTATGGCTACACCTTC. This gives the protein CASSFRRYGYTF.

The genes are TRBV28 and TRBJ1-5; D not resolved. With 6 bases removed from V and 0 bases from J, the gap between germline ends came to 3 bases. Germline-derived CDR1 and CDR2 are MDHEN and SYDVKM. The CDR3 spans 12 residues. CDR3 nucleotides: TGTGCCAGCAGGAGTAGCAATCAGCCCCAGCATTTT. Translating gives CASRSSNQPQHF.

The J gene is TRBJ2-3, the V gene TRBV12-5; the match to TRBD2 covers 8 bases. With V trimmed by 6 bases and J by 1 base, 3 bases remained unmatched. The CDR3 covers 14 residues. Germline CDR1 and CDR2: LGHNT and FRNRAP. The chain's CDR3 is CASGYSGGTDTQYF. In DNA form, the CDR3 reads TGTGCTAGTGGCTATAGCGGGGGCACAGATACGCAGTATTTT.

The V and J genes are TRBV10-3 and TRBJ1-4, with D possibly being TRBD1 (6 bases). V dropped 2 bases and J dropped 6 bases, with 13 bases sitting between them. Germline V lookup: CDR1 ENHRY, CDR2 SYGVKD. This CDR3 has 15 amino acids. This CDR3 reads CAISEGIRQDEKLFF. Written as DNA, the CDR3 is TGTGCCATCAGTGAGGGAATCCGACAGGATGAAAAACTGTTTTTT.

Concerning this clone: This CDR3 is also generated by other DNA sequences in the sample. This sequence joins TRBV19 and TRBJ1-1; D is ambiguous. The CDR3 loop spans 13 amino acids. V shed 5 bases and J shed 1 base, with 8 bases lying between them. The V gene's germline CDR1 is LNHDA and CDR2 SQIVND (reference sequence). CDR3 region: CASSPTENTEAFF. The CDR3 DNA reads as TGTGCCAGTAGTCCCACAGAGAACACTGAAGCTTTCTTT.